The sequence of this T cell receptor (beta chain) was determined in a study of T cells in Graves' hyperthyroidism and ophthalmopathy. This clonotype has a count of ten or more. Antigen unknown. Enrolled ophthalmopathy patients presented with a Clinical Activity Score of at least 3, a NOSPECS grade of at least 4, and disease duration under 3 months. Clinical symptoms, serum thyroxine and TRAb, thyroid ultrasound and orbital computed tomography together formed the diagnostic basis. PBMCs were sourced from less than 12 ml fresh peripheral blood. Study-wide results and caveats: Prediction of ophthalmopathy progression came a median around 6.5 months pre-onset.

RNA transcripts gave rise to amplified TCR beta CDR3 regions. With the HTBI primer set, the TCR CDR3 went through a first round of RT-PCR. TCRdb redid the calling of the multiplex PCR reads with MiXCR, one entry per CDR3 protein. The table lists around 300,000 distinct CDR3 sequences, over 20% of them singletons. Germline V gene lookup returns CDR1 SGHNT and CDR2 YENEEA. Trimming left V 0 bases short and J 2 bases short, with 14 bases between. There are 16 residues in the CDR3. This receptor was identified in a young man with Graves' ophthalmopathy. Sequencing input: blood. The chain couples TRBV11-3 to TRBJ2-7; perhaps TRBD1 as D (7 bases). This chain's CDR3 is CASSLDPPGGTYEQYF. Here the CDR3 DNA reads TGTGCCAGCAGCTTAGATCCCCCAGGGGGGACCTACGAGCAGTACTTC.